One and the same sample provided the 23 T cell receptor beta chains below, sequenced in a study of T cells expressing NK-cell markers. TCRdb re-called the 5' RACE reads and gives one entry per CDR3 protein, without DNA. This sample's clone table lists some 450,000 distinct CDR3 sequences. The sample taken for sequencing was blood T cells: a sorted CD56 or NKG2C T cell subset, CD4+ or CD8+ T cells, or bulk PBMC T cells (not recorded which). The receptors come from a woman between 18 and 75 years old in good health.

The chain employs TRBV6-2 or TRBV6-3 and TRBJ2-1; TCRdb reports TRBD2, a call that lacks DNA to check it against. Germline CDR1 reads MNHEY; CDR2 reads SVGEGT. The CDR3 sequence is 14 residues long. CDR3: CASMDYRLYNEQFF.

The chain recombines TRBV11-2 with TRBJ1-2; the TCRdb D gene call, TRBD1, has no DNA to confirm it. The CDR3 is made up of 14 amino acids. CDR1 and CDR2 (germline): SGHAT, FQNNGV. CDR3 sequence: CASSPTGGVYGYTF.

CDR3 loop: CASSATRTGGVTDTQYF. This chain connects TRBV7-9 to TRBJ2-3; the TCRdb call, TRBD1, lacks DNA for checking. This CDR3 is 17 amino acids long. Germline CDR1 SEHNR, CDR2 FQNEAQ (reference sequence).

The rearrangement joins TRBV6-2 or TRBV6-3 to TRBJ1-1; TCRdb selects TRBD1, and the lack of DNA leaves this call unchecked. The CDR3 sequence is 14 residues long. Germline V gene sequence: CDR1 MNHEY, CDR2 SVGEGT. The CDR3 here is CASSTTGANTEAFF.

The V gene is TRBV29-1, the J gene TRBJ2-1; TCRdb's assignment of TRBD1 cannot be checked, as there is no DNA. The CDR3 contains 16 residues. Germline values: CDR1 SQVTM, CDR2 ANQGSEA. This CDR3 is CSVDGYGAGSFYEQFF.

The CDR3 loop reads CASSVLGTLNTDTQYF. The rearrangement joins TRBV9 to TRBJ2-3; the TCRdb call, TRBD1, lacks DNA for checking. The CDR3 is 16 amino acids. The germline CDR1 and CDR2 sequences are SGDLS and YYNGEE. The complete variable domain, with remaining parts taken from reference TRBV9 and TRBJ2-3, reads DSGVTQTPKHLITATGQRVTLRCSPRSGDLSVYWYQQSLDQGLQFLIQYYNGEERAKGNILERFSAQQFPDLHSELNLSSLELGDSALYFCASSVLGTLNTDTQYFGPGTRLTVL.

CDR3 sequence: CASSSLASVYNEQFF. The chain is built from TRBV7-6 and TRBJ2-1; the TCRdb call, TRBD2, lacks DNA for checking. Germline V CDR1 and CDR2: SGHVS, FNYEAQ. CDR3 length: 15 amino acids.

The J gene is TRBJ2-7, the V gene TRBV28; TCRdb lists TRBD1, though no DNA is available to test this call. The germline gives CDR1 MDHEN, CDR2 SYDVKM. CDR3 length equals 15 residues. CDR3 protein: CASSLILSGDYEQYF.

This sequence joins TRBV4-1 and TRBJ2-2; TCRdb outputs TRBD1, but without DNA this stays unchecked. CDR3 length equals 16 residues. Germline V lookup: CDR1 MGHRA, CDR2 YSYEKL. The CDR3 loop reads CASTSTQVTNTGELFF.

This rearrangement joins TRBV6-5 to TRBJ2-7; with no DNA, the TCRdb D assignment of TRBD1 cannot be verified. The CDR3 is 14 residues long. Germline CDR1 MNHEY, CDR2 SVGAGI. CDR3 residues: CASSYEGQGGEQYF.

The chain combines TRBV7-9 with TRBJ2-4. There are 14 residues in the CDR3. Per the germline V gene, CDR1 is SEHNR and CDR2 is FQNEAQ (reference sequence). This CDR3 reads CASSFHMTKNIQYF.

This chain uses TRBV30 with TRBJ2-3; TCRdb's D gene call, TRBD2, goes unchecked for lack of DNA. CDR1 and CDR2 (germline): GTSNPN, SVGIG (reference sequence). The CDR3 has 16 amino acids. CDR3 loop: CAWSVFYAGGTDTQYF.

The rearrangement links TRBV7-2 to TRBJ2-3; lacking DNA, the TRBD1 call made by TCRdb goes unchecked. Germline V gene lookup returns CDR1 SGHTA and CDR2 FQGNSA. The CDR3 has 17 amino acids. The CDR3 loop is CASSPGITAMRTDTQYF.

This sequence joins TRBV27 and TRBJ2-6; the D call of TRBD1 rests on TCRdb alone, since no DNA is present to check it. The CDR3 length is 16 residues. Germline values: CDR1 MNHEY, CDR2 SMNVEV (reference sequence). This CDR3 is CASSRDIFSGANVLTF.

The J gene is TRBJ2-3, the V gene TRBV6-2 or TRBV6-3. The CDR3 totals 13 residues. Germline V gives CDR1 MNHEY, CDR2 SVGEGT. CDR3 loop: CASSYGGTDTQYF.

This chain uses TRBV5-1 with TRBJ2-7; TCRdb picks TRBD1, but there is no DNA to check that call. CDR1 and CDR2 from the germline V gene are SGHRS and YFSETQ. This CDR3 spans 14 amino acids. CDR3 loop: CASSFGQVSYEQYF.

CDR3: CSVEPSFSDTQYF. V is TRBV29-1 and J is TRBJ2-3; as DNA is missing, the TRBD2 call by TCRdb cannot be tested. Germline V gene sequence: CDR1 SQVTM, CDR2 ANQGSEA. The CDR3 is made up of 13 amino acids.

This chain connects TRBV19 to TRBJ1-1; the D call of TRBD1 rests on TCRdb alone, since no DNA is present to check it. From germline, CDR1 is LNHDA and CDR2 SQIVND (reference sequence). The CDR3 totals 14 residues. CDR3 sequence reads: CASMGQGWNTEAFF.

J is TRBJ2-2 and V is TRBV12-3 or TRBV12-4; TCRdb lists TRBD1, though no DNA is available to test this call. CDR3 length: 17 amino acids. The CDR3: CASSRAKQGTNTGELFF.

This chain's CDR3 is CASSLLTSGSHEQFF. This chain connects TRBV7-9 to TRBJ2-1; absent DNA, TCRdb's TRBD2 call cannot be checked. The germline gives CDR1 SEHNR, CDR2 FQNEAQ (reference sequence). The CDR3 has 15 residues.

The V call is TRBV7-9, the J call TRBJ2-7; the TRBD2 assignment by TCRdb is unverifiable without DNA. There are 13 residues in the CDR3. Germline V gives CDR1 SEHNR, CDR2 FQNEAQ (reference sequence). CDR3 protein: CASSQLAVYEQYF.

The V gene is TRBV20-1, the J gene TRBJ1-1; the D gene TCRdb calls, TRBD1, cannot be checked with no DNA. The CDR3 is made up of 15 amino acids. Germline CDR1 is DFQATT and CDR2 is SNEGSKA (reference sequence). CDR3 amino acids: CSAIERGGRRIEAFF.

This sequence joins TRBV4-2 and TRBJ2-3; absent DNA, TCRdb's TRBD1 call cannot be checked. Per germline, CDR1 LGHNA and CDR2 YNFKEQ. The length of the CDR3 is 16 residues. The CDR3 sequence is CASSQSPGQITDTQYF.